Sequencing of this TCR beta chain was carried out in a study of CD8 T cells in Susac syndrome (dated by TCRdb to about 2019). Regarding the study in general: Repertoire sequencing was used to test whether CD8+ T cell activation and differentiation in Susac syndrome was antigen driven. CD8+ T cell repertoire clonality was compared between about a dozen healthy donors, approximately 14 Susac syndrome patients and roughly 15 multiple sclerosis patients. The full study reports these points: The number of individuals in the TCR sequencing and HLA analysis was recognized as being relatively small.

V gives up 6 bases and J gives up 6 bases, and the segment between their germline ends measures 15 bases. The CDR3, cysteine through phenylalanine, is 13 amino acids long. Kept here is only the CDR3 DNA, which spans 39 bases and is read in frame from base 1. Peripheral blood CD8+ and CD4+ T cells from healthy donors, Susac syndrome patients and multiple sclerosis patients were profiled using high-throughput TCR beta sequencing. The multiple sclerosis controls were treatment-naive patients whose relapsing-remitting disease, either stable or active, fulfilled the revised McDonald criteria. Bulk CD8+ and CD4+ T cells were purified magnetically by negative isolation, whereas CD8+ TEMRA cells were enriched by FACS. Blood was drawn into EDTA tubes, processed within 24 hours, and PBMCs were isolated by density gradient centrifugation. PBMCs intended for TCR sequencing were frozen in liquid nitrogen and were later thawed in a 37 degrees C water bath. The sorted or isolated CD4+, CD8+ and CD8+ TEMRA cells reached a purity of at least 90%.

A note on this clonotype: Its antigen is still unknown. No much larger clone is present one base from it, and per-base qualities are unavailable.

RNA was extracted using the RNeasy kit, and about 0.45 to 1 ug of the RNA was reverse transcribed with random hexamers. TCR beta CDR3 regions were amplified with the immunoSEQ multiplex PCR assay covering 54 Vbeta and 13 Jbeta segments. PCR amplification bias was corrected by using a synthetic template baseline for primer optimization and computational correction. Per the original workflow: Reads were assigned to V, D and J genes according to IMGT and analyzed in immunoSEQ Analyzer, with only productive sequences retained. Clonality was computed as one minus Shannon entropy normalized by log2 of the number of productive unique sequences. For each patient and control, public and private clones were evaluated within the 100 most prevalent clones. A clone was defined as Susac-specific if it was absent from the healthy and MS cohorts, from about a thousand published viral clones and from other ImmuneACCESS disease sequences. Using fastp trimming at Q25 and MiXCR clonotype assembly, TCRdb reanalyzed the public sequencing data and kept in-frame beta chains. Merged by CDR3 protein, the rows form single entries marked with the most common genes and DNA. The V and J calls and clone size come from TCRdb's table, not from the authors' own analysis. The sample data list some 300,000 distinct CDR3 sequences, and 89% of these were observed just once. 0.18% of the sample belongs to the ten largest clones.

The V and J genes are TRBV12-3 or TRBV12-4 and TRBJ2-7, with a tentative D call of TRBD1 or TRBD2, each matching 5 bases. The clonotype was recovered from a human donor with multiple sclerosis. The specimen sequenced was CD8+ T cells from PBMCs. The CDR3 in this case is CASSPSGPREQYF. The DNA sequence is as follows: TGTGCCAGCAGCCCGTCGGGACCACGCGAGCAGTACTTC.